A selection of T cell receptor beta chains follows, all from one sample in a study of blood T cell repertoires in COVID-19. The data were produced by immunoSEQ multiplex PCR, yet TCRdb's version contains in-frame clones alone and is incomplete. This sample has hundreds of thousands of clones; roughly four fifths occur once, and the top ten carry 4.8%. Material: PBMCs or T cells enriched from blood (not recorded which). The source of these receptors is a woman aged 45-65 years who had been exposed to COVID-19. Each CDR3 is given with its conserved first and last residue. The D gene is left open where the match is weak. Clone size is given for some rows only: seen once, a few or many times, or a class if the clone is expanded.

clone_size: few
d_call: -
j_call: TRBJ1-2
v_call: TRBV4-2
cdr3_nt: TGTGCCAGCAGCCAAGTCCAGGGAGGCTACACCTTC
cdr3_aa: CASSQVQGGYTF

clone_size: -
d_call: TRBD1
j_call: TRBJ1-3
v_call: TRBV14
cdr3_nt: TGTGCCAGCAGCCGAGGACAGGGCTACTCTGGAAACACCATATATTTT
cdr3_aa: CASSRGQGYSGNTIYF

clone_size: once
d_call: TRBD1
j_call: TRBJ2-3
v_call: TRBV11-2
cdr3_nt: TGTGCCAGCAGCTTAGCGGGACAGGGGGCGAGAGATACGCAGTATTTT
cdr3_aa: CASSLAGQGARDTQYF

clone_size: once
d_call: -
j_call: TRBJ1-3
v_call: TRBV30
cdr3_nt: TGTGCCTGGAGTGTCCAGAACACCATATATTTT
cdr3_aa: CAWSVQNTIYF

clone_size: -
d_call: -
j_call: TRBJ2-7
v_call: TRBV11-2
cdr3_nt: TGTGCCAGCAGCTTCTCCCCCCAGCGCTGGGAGCAGTACTTC
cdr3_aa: CASSFSPQRWEQYF

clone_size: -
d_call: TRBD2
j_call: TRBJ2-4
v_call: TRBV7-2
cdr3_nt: TGTGCCAGCAGCTCCTCCCCCCAGGGACTATCCATTTTC
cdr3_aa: CASSSSPQGLSIF

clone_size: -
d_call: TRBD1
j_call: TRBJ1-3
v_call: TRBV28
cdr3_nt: TGTGCCAGCAGTCCGCCGACAGGGTTCCGTGGAAACACCATATATTTT
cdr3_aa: CASSPPTGFRGNTIYF

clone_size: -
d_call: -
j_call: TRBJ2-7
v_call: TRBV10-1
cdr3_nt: TGCGCCAGCAGTGACAGGGGAGCCGGCGAGCAGTACTTC
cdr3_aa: CASSDRGAGEQYF

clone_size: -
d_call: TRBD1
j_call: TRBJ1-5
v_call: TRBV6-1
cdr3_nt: TGTGCCAGCAGTGAAGTGGGACAGGGGGTTATTAGTCAGCCCCAGCATTTT
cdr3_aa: CASSEVGQGVISQPQHF

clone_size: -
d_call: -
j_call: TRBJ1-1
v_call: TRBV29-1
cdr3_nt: TGCAGCGTGCCAACAGGGAGCTTTATGAACACTGAAGCTTTCTTT
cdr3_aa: CSVPTGSFMNTEAFF

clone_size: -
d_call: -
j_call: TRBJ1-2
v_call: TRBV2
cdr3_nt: TGTGCCAGCACGACAGGTCGAGACTATGGCTACACCTTC
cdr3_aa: CASTTGRDYGYTF

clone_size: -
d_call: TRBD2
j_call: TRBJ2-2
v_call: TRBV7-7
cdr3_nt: TGTGCCAGCAGCCAGGGACTAGCGGGTGGCACCGGGGAGCTGTTTTTT
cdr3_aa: CASSQGLAGGTGELFF

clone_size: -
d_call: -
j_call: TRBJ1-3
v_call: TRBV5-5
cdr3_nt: TGTGCCAGCAGCTTGGGCACAGGGGGAAACACCATATATTTT
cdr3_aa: CASSLGTGGNTIYF

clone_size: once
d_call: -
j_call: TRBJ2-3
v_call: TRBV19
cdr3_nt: TGTGCCAGTAGTCTCCGTAGGGGAGGGACAGGTACGGATACGCAGTATTTT
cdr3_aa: CASSLRRGGTGTDTQYF

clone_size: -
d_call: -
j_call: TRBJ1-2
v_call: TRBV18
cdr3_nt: TGTGCCAGCTCACCACCTGAACAGGACCTCCCAGGATATGGCTACACCTTC
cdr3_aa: CASSPPEQDLPGYGYTF